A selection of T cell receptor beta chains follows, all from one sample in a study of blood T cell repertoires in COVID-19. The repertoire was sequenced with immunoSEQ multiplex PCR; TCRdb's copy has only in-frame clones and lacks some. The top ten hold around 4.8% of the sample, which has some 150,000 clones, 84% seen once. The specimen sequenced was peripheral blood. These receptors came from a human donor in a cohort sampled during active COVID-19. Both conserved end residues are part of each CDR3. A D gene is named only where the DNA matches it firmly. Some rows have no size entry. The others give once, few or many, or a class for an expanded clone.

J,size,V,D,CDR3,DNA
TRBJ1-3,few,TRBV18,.,CASSPVRRGLGNTIYF,TGTGCCAGCTCACCGGTCCGCAGGGGCTTAGGAAACACCATATATTTT
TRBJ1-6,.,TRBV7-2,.,CASGNRLNNSPLHF,TGTGCCAGCGGTAACAGGCTTAATAATTCACCCCTCCACTTT
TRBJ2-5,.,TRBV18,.,CASSPQGGRQETQYF,TGTGCCAGCTCACCCCAAGGAGGTCGCCAAGAGACCCAGTACTTC
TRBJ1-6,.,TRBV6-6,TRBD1,CASSRQRQGNILSSYNSPLHF,TGTGCCAGCAGCCGGCAAAGACAGGGGAATATATTGAGCTCCTATAATTCACCCCTCCACTTT
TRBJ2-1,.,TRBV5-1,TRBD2,CASRQTSGSYNEQFF,TGCGCCAGCAGACAGACTAGCGGTTCCTACAATGAGCAGTTCTTC
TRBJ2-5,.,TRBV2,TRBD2,CASSEIAGLAEETQYF,TGTGCCAGCAGTGAAATAGCTGGACTAGCGGAAGAGACCCAGTACTTC
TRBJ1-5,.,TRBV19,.,CASNSRGGIQPQHF,TGTGCCAGTAACAGCCGGGGAGGGATTCAGCCCCAGCATTTT
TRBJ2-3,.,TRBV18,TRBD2,CASSPAGVADTQYF,TGTGCCAGCTCACCAGCGGGAGTGGCAGATACGCAGTATTTT
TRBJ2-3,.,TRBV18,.,CASSPPGTDTQYF,TGTGCCAGCTCACCTCCGGGCACAGATACGCAGTATTTT
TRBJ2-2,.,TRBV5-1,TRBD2,CASSPGGGTGELFF,TGCGCCAGCAGCCCGGGGGGTGGCACCGGGGAGCTGTTTTTT
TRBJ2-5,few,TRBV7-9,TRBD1,CASSPGQGAETQYF,TGTGCCAGCAGCCCAGGACAGGGGGCAGAGACCCAGTACTTC
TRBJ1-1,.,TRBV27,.,CASSYRQGTEAFF,TGTGCCAGCAGTTACCGGCAGGGCACTGAAGCTTTCTTT
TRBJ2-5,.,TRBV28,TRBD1,CASDQGEETQYF,TGTGCCAGCGATCAGGGGGAAGAGACCCAGTACTTC
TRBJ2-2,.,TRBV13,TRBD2,CASRGLAGAPGELFF,TGTGCCAGTAGGGGACTAGCGGGGGCCCCCGGGGAGCTGTTTTTT
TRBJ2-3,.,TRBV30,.,CAWGTGTIQYF,TGTGCCTGGGGGACCGGGACAATTCAGTATTTT
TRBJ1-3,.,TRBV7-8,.,CASSLVQTGNTIYF,TGTGCCAGCAGCTTAGTACAGACTGGAAACACCATATATTTT
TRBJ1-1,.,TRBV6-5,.,CASRTDRMGTEAFF,TGTGCCAGCAGAACCGACAGGATGGGCACTGAAGCTTTCTTT
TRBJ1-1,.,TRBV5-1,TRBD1,CASSPGGQNTEAFF,TGCGCCAGCAGCCCAGGGGGGCAAAACACTGAAGCTTTCTTT
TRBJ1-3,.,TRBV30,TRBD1,CAWSKDRGLSGNTIYF,TGTGCCTGGAGTAAGGACAGGGGGCTATCGGGAAACACCATATATTTT
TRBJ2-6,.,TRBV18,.,CASSKDSLRAGANVLTF,TGTGCCAGCTCTAAGGACAGTTTAAGGGCAGGGGCCAACGTCCTGACTTTC
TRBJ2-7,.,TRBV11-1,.,CASSLESGYEQYF,TGTGCCAGCAGCTTAGAATCAGGATACGAGCAGTACTTC
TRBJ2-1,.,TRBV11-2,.,CASSPQGSEQFF,TGTGCCAGCAGCCCACAGGGAAGTGAGCAGTTCTTC
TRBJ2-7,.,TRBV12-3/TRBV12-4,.,CASSYHYEQYF,TGTGCCAGCAGCTACCACTACGAGCAGTACTTC
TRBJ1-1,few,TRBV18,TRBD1,CASSPSPTGGKMNTEAFF,TGTGCCAGCTCACCCTCCCCTACAGGGGGAAAAATGAACACTGAAGCTTTCTTT
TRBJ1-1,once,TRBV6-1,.,CASSDIGEPNTEAFF,TGTGCCAGCAGTGACATCGGGGAACCGAACACTGAAGCTTTCTTT
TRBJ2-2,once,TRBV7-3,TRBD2,CASSPRGGSANRTGELFF,TGTGCCAGCAGCCCTAGGGGAGGGTCCGCTAATAGGACCGGGGAGCTGTTTTTT
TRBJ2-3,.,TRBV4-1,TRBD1,CASSQDSARGRDTQYF,TGCGCCAGCAGCCAAGATTCGGCCAGGGGGCGAGATACGCAGTATTTT
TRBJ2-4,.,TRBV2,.,CASSEAPDWSPGIQYF,TGTGCCAGCAGTGAAGCCCCTGACTGGAGCCCGGGCATTCAGTACTTC
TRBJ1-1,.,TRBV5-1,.,CASSLIGELGTEAFF,TGCGCCAGCAGCTTGATCGGGGAGTTGGGCACTGAAGCTTTCTTT
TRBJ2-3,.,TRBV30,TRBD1,CAWRRDRDTDTQYF,TGTGCCTGGAGGCGGGACAGGGACACAGATACGCAGTATTTT
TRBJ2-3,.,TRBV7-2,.,CASSSASSRSTDTQYF,TGTGCCAGCAGCTCAGCGAGTTCGCGGAGCACAGATACGCAGTATTTT
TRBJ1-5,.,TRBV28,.,CASYQGNQPQHF,TGTGCCAGCTATCAGGGGAATCAGCCCCAGCATTTT
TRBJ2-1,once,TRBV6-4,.,CASSDAGQPYNEQFF,TGTGCCAGCAGCGATGCAGGGCAGCCCTACAATGAGCAGTTCTTC
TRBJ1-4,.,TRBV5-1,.,CASSLGRTDEKLFF,TGCGCCAGCAGCTTGGGACGGACAGATGAAAAACTGTTTTTT
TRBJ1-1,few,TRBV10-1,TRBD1,CASSDGRQGGNTEAFF,TGCGCCAGCAGTGACGGGAGACAGGGAGGAAATACTGAAGCTTTCTTT
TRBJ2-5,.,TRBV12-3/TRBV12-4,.,CASSLGEETQYF,TGTGCCAGCAGTTTGGGAGAAGAGACCCAGTACTTC
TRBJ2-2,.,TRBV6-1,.,CASSESQVLTHFAGELFF,TGTGCCAGCAGTGAGAGCCAGGTCCTCACCCATTTTGCAGGGGAGCTGTTTTTT
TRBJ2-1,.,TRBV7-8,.,CASSYPRPNSNEQFF,TGTGCCAGCAGCTACCCCAGGCCAAACTCCAATGAGCAGTTCTTC
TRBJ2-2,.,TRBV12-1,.,CARKQATGELFF,TGTGCCAGGAAGCAGGCGACCGGGGAGCTGTTTTTT
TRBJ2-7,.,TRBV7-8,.,CASSSGTYEQYF,TGTGCCAGCAGCTCTGGGACTTACGAGCAGTACTTC
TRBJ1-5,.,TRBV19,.,CASSGERQVGINQPQHF,TGTGCCAGTAGCGGGGAAAGGCAGGTGGGCATCAATCAGCCCCAGCATTTT
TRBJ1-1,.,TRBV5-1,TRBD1,CASSSSPGGRTMNTEAFF,TGCGCCAGCAGCTCTTCGCCAGGGGGCCGAACAATGAACACTGAAGCTTTCTTT
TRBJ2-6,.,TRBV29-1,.,CSAAEGSSGANVLTF,TGCAGCGCCGCGGAGGGCTCCTCTGGGGCCAACGTCCTGACTTTC
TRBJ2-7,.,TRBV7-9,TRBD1,CASSRTGGHEQYF,TGTGCCAGCAGCCGGACAGGGGGCCACGAGCAGTACTTC
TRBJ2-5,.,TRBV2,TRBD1,CASSAGQGWETQYF,TGTGCCAGCAGTGCGGGACAGGGCTGGGAGACCCAGTACTTC
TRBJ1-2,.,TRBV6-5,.,CASSYVQANYGYTF,TGTGCCAGCAGTTACGTGCAGGCTAACTATGGCTACACCTTC
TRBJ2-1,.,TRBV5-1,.,CASSLVLGLGEQFF,TGCGCCAGCAGCTTGGTACTAGGTCTAGGTGAGCAGTTCTTC
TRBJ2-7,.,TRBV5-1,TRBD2,CASSLEGLAGPYEQYF,TGCGCCAGCAGCTTGGAGGGACTAGCGGGCCCCTACGAGCAGTACTTC
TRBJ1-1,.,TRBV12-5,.,CASGLAPGAGNTEAFF,TGTGCTAGTGGTTTGGCACCTGGGGCCGGTAACACTGAAGCTTTCTTT
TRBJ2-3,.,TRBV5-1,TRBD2,CASSMTSGGTDTQYF,TGCGCCAGCAGCATGACTAGCGGGGGCACAGATACGCAGTATTTT
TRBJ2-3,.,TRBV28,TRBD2,CASSLKRAGGRDTQYF,TGTGCCAGCAGTTTAAAGAGAGCGGGGGGGCGGGATACGCAGTATTTT
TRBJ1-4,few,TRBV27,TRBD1,CASSPWTGGNEKLFF,TGTGCCAGCAGTCCCTGGACAGGGGGCAATGAAAAACTGTTTTTT
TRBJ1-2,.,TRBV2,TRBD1,CASSAQTGSGGYTF,TGTGCCAGCAGTGCTCAGACAGGGTCGGGGGGCTACACCTTC
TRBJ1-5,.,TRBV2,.,CASREDSNQPQHF,TGTGCCAGCCGGGAGGATAGCAATCAGCCCCAGCATTTT
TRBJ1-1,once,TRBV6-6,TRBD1,CASSYWAGGNTEAFF,TGTGCCAGCAGTTACTGGGCAGGGGGTAACACTGAAGCTTTCTTT
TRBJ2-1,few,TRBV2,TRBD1,CASTLGQGAYNEQFF,TGTGCCAGCACTCTGGGGCAGGGGGCCTACAATGAGCAGTTCTTC
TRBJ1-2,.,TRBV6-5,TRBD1,CASRFTGGFGYTF,TGTGCCAGCAGATTTACAGGGGGCTTTGGCTACACCTTC
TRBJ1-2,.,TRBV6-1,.,CASSESGELMGGYTF,TGTGCCAGCAGTGAATCGGGGGAACTCATGGGAGGCTACACCTTC
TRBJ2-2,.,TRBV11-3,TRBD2,CASSPTREGELFF,TGTGCCAGCAGCCCCACGCGGGAGGGGGAGCTGTTTTTT
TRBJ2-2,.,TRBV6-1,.,CASSEPYSGELFF,TGTGCCAGCAGTGAACCCTATTCCGGGGAGCTGTTTTTT